This T cell receptor (beta chain) was sequenced during a study of human T cells and chemical hapten exposure. As for time point: patch test 3, about 24 weeks after DPC sensitization. Noted treatment: therapeutic diphenylcyclopropenone sensitization with weekly scalp DPC. Each CDR3 protein gets one entry after TCRdb re-called the RACE reads with MiXCR. The sample includes about 84,000 distinct CDR3 sequences, roughly a tenth seen only once; the top ten take about 4%. Study results and limitations: Donors, who had alopecia, may show an immune response that differs from healthy people's.

This clonotype was counted at least ten times. What it binds is not known. This sequence originates from a woman aged 45-65 years with alopecia areata. Some clones in this sample may be carry-over from other donors' samples. Material: whole blood, obtained in connection with sensitization to the hapten diphenylcyclopropenone (DPC).

The CDR3 is CASSVGTSGFTDTQYF. The DNA of the CDR3 is TGCGCCAGCAGCGTCGGGACTAGCGGATTCACAGATACGCAGTATTTT. The V and J genes are TRBV5-1 and TRBJ2-3; 11 bases are shared with TRBD2. The length of the CDR3 is 16 residues. CDR1 SGHRS and CDR2 YFSETQ come from the germline V gene. Trimming took 4 bases from V and 2 from J; bases not matched to a gene: 6.